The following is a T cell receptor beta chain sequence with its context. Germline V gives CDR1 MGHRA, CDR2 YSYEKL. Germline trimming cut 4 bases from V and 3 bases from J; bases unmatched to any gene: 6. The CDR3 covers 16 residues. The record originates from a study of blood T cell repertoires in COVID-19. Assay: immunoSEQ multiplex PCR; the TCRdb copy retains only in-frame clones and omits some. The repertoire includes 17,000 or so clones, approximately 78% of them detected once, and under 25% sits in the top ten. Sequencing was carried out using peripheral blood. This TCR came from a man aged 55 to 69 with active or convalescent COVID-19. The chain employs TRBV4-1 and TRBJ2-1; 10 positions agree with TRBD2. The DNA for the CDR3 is TGCGCCAGCAGCCCACCGACTAGCGGGCTCTACAATGAGCAGTTCTTC. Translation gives CASSPPTSGLYNEQFF.